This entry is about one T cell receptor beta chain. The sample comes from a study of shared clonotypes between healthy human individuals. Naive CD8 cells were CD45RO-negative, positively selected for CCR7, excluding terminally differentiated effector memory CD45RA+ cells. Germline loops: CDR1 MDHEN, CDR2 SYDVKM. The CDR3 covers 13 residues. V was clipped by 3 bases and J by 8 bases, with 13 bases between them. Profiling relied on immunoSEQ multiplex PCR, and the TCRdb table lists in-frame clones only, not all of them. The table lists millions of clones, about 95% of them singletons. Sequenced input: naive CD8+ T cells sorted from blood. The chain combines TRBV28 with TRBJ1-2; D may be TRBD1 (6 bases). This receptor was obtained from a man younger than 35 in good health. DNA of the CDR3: TGTGCCAGCAGTTTCTTCGGGGGCGCAGGCTACACCTTC. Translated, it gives CASSFFGGAGYTF.